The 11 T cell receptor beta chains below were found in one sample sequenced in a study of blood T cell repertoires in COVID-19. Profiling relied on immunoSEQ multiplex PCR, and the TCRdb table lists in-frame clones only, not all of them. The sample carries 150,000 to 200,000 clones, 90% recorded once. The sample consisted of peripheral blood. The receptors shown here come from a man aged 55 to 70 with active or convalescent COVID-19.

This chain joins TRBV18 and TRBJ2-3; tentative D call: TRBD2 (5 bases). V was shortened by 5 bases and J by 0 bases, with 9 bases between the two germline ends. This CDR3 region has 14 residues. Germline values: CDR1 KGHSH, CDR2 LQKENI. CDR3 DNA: TGTGCCAGCTCAGAGGGTTTGAGCACAGATACGCAGTATTTT. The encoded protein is CASSEGLSTDTQYF. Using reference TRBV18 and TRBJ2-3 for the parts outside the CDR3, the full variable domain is NAGVMQNPRHLVRRRGQEARLRCSPMKGHSHVYWYRQLPEEGLKFMVYLQKENIIDESGMPKERFSAEFPKEGPSILRIQQVVRGDSAAYFCASSEGLSTDTQYFGPGTRLTVL.

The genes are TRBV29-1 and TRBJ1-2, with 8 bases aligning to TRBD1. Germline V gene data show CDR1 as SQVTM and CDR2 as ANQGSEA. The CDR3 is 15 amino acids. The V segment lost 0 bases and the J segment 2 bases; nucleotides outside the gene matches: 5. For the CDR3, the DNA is TGCAGCGTTGAAGAGAGGGGGACAGGAAACTATGGCTACACCTTC. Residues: CSVEERGTGNYGYTF.

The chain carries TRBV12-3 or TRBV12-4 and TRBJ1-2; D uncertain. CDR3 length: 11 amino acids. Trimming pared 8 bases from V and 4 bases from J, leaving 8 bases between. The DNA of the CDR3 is TGTGCCAGCCACAATGGCTATGGCTACACCTTC. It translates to CASHNGYGYTF.

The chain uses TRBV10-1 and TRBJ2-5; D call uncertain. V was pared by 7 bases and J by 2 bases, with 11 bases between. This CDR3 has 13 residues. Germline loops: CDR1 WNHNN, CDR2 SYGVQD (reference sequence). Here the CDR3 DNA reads TGCGCCAGCAACCCCGGGTGGCAAGAGACCCAGTACTTC. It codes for CASNPGWQETQYF.

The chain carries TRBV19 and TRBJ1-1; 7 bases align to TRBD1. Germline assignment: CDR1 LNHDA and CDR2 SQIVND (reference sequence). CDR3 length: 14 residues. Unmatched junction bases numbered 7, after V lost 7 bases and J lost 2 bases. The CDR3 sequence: CASNKGTANTEAFF. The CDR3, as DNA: TGTGCCAGTAATAAAGGGACAGCAAACACTGAAGCTTTCTTT. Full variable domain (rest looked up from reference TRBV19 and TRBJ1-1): DGGITQSPKYLFRKEGQNVTLSCEQNLNHDAMYWYRQDPGQGLRLIYYSQIVNDFQKGDIAEGYSVSREKKESFPLTVTSAQKNPTAFYLCASNKGTANTEAFFGQGTRLTVV.

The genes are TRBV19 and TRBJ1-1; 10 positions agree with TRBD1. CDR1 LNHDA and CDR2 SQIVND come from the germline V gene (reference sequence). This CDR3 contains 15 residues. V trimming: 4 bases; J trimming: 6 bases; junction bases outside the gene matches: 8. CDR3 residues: CASSNPRDRGPEAFF. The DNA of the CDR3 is TGTGCCAGTAGTAACCCCCGGGACAGGGGACCTGAAGCTTTCTTT.

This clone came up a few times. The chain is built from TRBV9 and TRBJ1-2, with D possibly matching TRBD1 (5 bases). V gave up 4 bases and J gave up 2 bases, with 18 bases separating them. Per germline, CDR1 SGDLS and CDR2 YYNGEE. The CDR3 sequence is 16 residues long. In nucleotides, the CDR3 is TGTGCCAGCAGCCTAACTTGGGGGACTACAAACTATGGCTACACCTTC. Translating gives CASSLTWGTTNYGYTF.

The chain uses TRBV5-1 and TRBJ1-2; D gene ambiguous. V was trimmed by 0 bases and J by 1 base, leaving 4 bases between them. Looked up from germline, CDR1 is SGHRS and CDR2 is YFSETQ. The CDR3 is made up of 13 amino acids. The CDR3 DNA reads TGCGCCAGCAGCTTGGACAATAACTATGGCTACACCTTC. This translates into CASSLDNNYGYTF.

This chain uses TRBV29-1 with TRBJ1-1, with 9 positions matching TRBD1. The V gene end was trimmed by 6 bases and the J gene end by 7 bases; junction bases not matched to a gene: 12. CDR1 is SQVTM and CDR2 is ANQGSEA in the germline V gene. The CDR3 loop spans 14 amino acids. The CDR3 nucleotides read TGCAGCGTGAGCAGAGGACAGGGGTGGGTTGAAGCTTTCTTT. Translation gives CSVSRGQGWVEAFF.

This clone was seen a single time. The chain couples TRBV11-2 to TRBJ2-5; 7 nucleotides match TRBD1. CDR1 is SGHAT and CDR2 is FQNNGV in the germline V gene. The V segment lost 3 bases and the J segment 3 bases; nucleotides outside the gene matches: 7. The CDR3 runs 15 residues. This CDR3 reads CASSFGPGTEETQYF. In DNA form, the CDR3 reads TGTGCCAGCAGCTTCGGCCCCGGGACAGAAGAGACCCAGTACTTC.

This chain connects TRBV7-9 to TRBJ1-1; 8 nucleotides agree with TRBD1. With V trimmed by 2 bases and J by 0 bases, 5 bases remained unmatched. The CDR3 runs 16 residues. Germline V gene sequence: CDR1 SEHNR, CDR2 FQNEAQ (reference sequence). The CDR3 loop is CASSLRHRGMNTEAFF. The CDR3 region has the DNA TGTGCCAGCAGCTTAAGGCACAGGGGGATGAACACTGAAGCTTTCTTT.